This T cell receptor (beta chain) was sequenced during a study of PD-1 blockade in classical Hodgkin lymphoma. The table lists this clone with a count of one. Its antigen is not identified. Study-wide points: Why repertoires differed is undefined; disease activity or prior therapy possibly contributed. Compared with healthy donors, newly diagnosed patients reportedly showed lower baseline TCR diversity.

Described time point: newly diagnosed, previously untreated cHL patient sample. V was pared by 7 bases and J by 4 bases, with 10 bases between. Germline values: CDR1 MNHEY, CDR2 SMNVEV (reference sequence). CDR3 length equals 12 residues. Profiling relied on immunoSEQ multiplex PCR, and the TCRdb table lists in-frame clones only, not all of them. The table includes tens of thousands of clones, approximately 90% detected once. The genes are TRBV27 and TRBJ1-2; no clear D. The sequence was obtained from a human donor with classical Hodgkin lymphoma. Sample: peripheral blood mononuclear cells (PBMCs). The DNA of the CDR3 is TGTGCCAGCAACCGGGGTCTCTATGGCTACACCTTC. This translates into CASNRGLYGYTF.